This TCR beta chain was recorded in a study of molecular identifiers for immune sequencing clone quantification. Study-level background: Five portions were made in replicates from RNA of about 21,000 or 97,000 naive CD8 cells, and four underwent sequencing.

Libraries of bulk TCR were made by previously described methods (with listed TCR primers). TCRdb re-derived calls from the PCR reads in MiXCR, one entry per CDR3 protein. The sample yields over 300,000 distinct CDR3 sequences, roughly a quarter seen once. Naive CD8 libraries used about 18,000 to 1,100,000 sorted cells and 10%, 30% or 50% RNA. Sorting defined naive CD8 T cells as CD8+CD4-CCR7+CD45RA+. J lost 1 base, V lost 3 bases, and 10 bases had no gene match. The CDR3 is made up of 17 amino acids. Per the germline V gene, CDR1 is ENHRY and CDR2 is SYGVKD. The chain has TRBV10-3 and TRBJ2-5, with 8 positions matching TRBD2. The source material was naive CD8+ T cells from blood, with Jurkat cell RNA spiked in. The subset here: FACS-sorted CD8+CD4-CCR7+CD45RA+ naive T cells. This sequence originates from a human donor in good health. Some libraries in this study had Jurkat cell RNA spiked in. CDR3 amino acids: CAISDPTSGLTQETQYF. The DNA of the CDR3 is TGTGCCATCAGTGACCCTACTAGCGGTCTAACCCAAGAGACCCAGTACTTC.